This T cell receptor beta chain emerged from a study of T-cell reconstitution after alpha-beta-depleted transplantation in children. Trimming cost V 1 base and J 0 bases, with 10 bases left between them. The CDR3 extends over 16 amino acids. This clonotype was observed a handful of times. Its antigen remains unknown. Notes on the study in general: T-cell counts and diversity at one year following transplant were attributed mainly to newly produced T cells.

The library targeted TCRbeta and was prepared with unique molecular identifiers. One entry per CDR3 protein, called by TCRdb with MiXCR from the PCR reads. Of about 600,000 distinct CDR3 sequences listed, 10% to 15% are singletons. The rearrangement links TRBV12-3 or TRBV12-4 to TRBJ2-1, with a weak D call TRBD2 (6 bases). This receptor was taken from a male patient younger than 18 who had a stem cell transplant for acute myeloid leukemia, so the T cells may come from the graft donor. The input for sequencing was PBMCs, mostly from graft donor cells, taken 360 days after TCRalphabeta/CD19-depleted stem cell transplant. CDR3 sequence: CASSLEFGSSYNEQFF. For the CDR3, the DNA is TGTGCCAGCAGTTTAGAATTCGGGAGCTCCTACAATGAGCAGTTCTTC.